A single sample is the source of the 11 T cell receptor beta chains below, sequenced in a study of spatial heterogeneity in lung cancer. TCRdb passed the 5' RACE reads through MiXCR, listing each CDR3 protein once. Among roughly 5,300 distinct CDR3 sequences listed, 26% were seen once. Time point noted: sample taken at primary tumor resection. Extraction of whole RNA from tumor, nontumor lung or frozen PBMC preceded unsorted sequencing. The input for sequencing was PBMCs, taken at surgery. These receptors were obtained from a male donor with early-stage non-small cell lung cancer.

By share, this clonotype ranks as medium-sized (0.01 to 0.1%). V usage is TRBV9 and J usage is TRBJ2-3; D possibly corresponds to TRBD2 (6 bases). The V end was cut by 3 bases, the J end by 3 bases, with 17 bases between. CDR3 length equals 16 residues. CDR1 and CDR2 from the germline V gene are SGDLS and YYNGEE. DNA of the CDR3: TGTGCCAGCAGCGGAGCCGGGGGACTCCGGACAGATACGCAGTATTTT. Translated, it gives CASSGAGGLRTDTQYF. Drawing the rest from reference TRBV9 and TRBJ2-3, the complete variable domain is DSGVTQTPKHLITATGQRVTLRCSPRSGDLSVYWYQQSLDQGLQFLIQYYNGEERAKGNILERFSAQQFPDLHSELNLSSLELGDSALYFCASSGAGGLRTDTQYFGPGTRLTVL.

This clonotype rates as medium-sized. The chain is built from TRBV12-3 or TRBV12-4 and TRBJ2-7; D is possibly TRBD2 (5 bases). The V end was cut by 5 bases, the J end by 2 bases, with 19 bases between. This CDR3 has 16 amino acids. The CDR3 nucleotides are TGTGCCAGCAGTCCGGAGAGGGCACACTTCACCTACGAGCAGTACTTC. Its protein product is CASSPERAHFTYEQYF.

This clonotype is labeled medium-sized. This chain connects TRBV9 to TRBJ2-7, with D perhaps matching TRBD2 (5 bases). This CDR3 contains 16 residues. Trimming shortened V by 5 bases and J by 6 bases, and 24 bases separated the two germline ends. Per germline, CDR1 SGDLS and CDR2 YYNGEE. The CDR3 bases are TGTGCCAGCAGTGCAATTTTAAGTCGGGAACCGAGCGAGCAGTACTTC. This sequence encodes CASSAILSREPSEQYF.

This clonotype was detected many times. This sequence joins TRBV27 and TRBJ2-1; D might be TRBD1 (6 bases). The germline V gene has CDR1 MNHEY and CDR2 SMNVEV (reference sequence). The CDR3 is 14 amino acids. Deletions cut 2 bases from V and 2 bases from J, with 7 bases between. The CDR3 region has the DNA TGTGCCAGCAGTTTAACAGGGCCCTACAATGAGCAGTTCTTC. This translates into CASSLTGPYNEQFF.

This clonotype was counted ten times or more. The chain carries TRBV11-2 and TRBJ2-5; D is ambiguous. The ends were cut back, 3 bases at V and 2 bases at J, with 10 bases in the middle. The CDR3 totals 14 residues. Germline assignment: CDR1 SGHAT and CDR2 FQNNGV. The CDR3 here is CASSLTFSQETQYF. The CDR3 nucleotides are TGTGCCAGCAGCTTGACCTTTAGTCAAGAGACCCAGTACTTC.

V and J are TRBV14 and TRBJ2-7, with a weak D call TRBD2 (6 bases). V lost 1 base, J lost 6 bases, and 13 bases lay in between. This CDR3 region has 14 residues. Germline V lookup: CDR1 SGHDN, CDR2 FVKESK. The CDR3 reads CASSQVIGTGEQYF. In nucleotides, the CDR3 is TGTGCCAGCAGCCAAGTAATCGGGACTGGCGAGCAGTACTTC.

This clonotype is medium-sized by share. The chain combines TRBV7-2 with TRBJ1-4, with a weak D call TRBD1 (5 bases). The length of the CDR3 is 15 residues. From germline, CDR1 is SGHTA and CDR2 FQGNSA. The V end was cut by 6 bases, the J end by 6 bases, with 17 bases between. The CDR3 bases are TGTGCCAGCAGTCCCCGAAGGGGAGGGGATGAAAAACTGTTTTTT. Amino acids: CASSPRRGGDEKLFF.

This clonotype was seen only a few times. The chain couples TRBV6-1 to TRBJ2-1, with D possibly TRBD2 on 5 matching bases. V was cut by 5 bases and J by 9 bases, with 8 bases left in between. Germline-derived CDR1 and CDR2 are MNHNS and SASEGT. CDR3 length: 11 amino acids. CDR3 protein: CASSNEGEQFF. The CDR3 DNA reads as TGTGCCAGCAGTAATGAGGGTGAGCAGTTCTTC.

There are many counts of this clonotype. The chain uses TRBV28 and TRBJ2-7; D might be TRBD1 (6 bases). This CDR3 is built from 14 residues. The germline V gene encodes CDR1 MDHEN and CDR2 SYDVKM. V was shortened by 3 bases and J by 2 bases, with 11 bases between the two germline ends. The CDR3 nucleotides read TGTGCCAGCAGTTTGGGCAGGGACACCTACGAGCAGTACTTC. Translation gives CASSLGRDTYEQYF.

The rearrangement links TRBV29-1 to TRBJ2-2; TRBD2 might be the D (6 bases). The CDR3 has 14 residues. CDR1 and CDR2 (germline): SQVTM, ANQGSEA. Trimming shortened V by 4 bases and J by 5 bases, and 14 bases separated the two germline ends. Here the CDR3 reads CSVGTREKTGELFF. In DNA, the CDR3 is TGCAGCGTTGGGACACGGGAGAAGACCGGGGAGCTGTTTTTT.

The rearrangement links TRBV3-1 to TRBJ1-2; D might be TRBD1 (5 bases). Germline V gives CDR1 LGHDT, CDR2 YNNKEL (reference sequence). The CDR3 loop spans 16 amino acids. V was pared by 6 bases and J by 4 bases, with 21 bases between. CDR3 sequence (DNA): TGTGCCAGCAGTTACGGGACCTATGCAGAGGGCTATGGCTACACCTTC. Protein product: CASSYGTYAEGYGYTF.